Each of the 22 T cell receptor beta chains below was sequenced from the same sample in a study of blood T cell repertoires in COVID-19. The table came from immunoSEQ multiplex PCR; TCRdb's copy has only in-frame clones and leaves some out. Of 150,000 to 200,000 clones listed, approximately 86% are singletons. Specimen: peripheral blood. These receptors originate from a man between 60 and 75 years old with COVID-19, enrolled during active disease.

There are a few counts of this clone. This rearrangement joins TRBV10-1 to TRBJ1-3; the D gene is possibly TRBD1 (6 bases). V was pared by 4 bases and J by 2 bases, with 18 bases between. This CDR3 comprises 17 residues. CDR1 and CDR2 (germline): WNHNN, SYGVQD (reference sequence). In nucleotides, the CDR3 is TGCGCCAGCAGTGGTGAATGGCCCAGGGACACTGGAAACACCATATATTTT. This codes for CASSGEWPRDTGNTIYF.

As DNA, the CDR3 is TGTGCCACCAGTCTTGCGGGAGTTGTCAATGAGCAGTTCTTC. Translating gives CATSLAGVVNEQFF. The V and J genes are TRBV24-1 and TRBJ2-1, with 7 bases identical to TRBD2. Germline CDR1 KGHDR, CDR2 SFDVKD. This CDR3 comprises 14 residues. The ends lost 6 bases at V and 6 bases at J; junction bases unmatched: 7.

This clone came up a few times. V and J are TRBV18 and TRBJ1-2; 7 nucleotides agree with TRBD1. From germline, CDR1 is KGHSH and CDR2 LQKENI. The CDR3 has 14 amino acids. V was pared by 5 bases and J by 1 base, with 4 bases of the junction left unmatched. The CDR3 DNA is TGTGCCAGCTCAGCCTACAGGGGTAACTATGGCTACACCTTC. This gives the protein CASSAYRGNYGYTF.

The chain uses TRBV18 and TRBJ2-5; 9 bases are a match to TRBD1. V lost 3 bases to trimming and J lost 2 bases; unmatched junction nucleotides: 1. The CDR3 spans 14 residues. CDR1 and CDR2 (germline): KGHSH, LQKENI. The CDR3 is CASSPGTGQETQYF. The DNA for the CDR3 is TGTGCCAGCTCACCCGGGACAGGGCAAGAGACCCAGTACTTC.

This rearrangement joins TRBV5-8 to TRBJ2-7; possible D gene TRBD2, 7 bases. V was trimmed by 4 bases and J by 6 bases, leaving 14 bases between them. This CDR3 spans 13 amino acids. The V gene's germline CDR1 is SGHTS and CDR2 YDEGEE. The CDR3 nucleotides are TGTGCCAGCAGCCCGTGGGGGGGCTCCGAGCAGTACTTC. As protein: CASSPWGGSEQYF. Filled out from reference TRBV5-8 and TRBJ2-7, the complete variable domain reads EAGVTQSPTHLIKTRGQQATLRCSPISGHTSVYWYQQALGLGLQFLLWYDEGEERNRGNFPPRFSGRQFPNYSSELNVNALELEDSALYLCASSPWGGSEQYFGPGTRLTVT.

The V gene is TRBV10-2, the J gene TRBJ1-1; unclear D gene. Trimming took 3 bases from V and 0 from J, leaving 8 bases between them. Germline assignment: CDR1 WSHSY and CDR2 SAAADI. The CDR3 loop spans 14 amino acids. This CDR3 is CASSEQTMNTEAFF. In nucleotides, the CDR3 is TGCGCCAGCAGTGAACAGACCATGAACACTGAAGCTTTCTTT.

The genes are TRBV7-6 and TRBJ2-2, with TRBD1 matching over 7 bases. CDR1 is SGHVS, CDR2 FNYEAQ, per germline. The CDR3 sequence is 16 residues long. V lost 5 bases, J lost 2 bases, and 8 bases stayed unmatched. Here the CDR3 reads CASSRWGTDNTGELFF. The CDR3 DNA is TGTGCCAGCAGCCGCTGGGGGACAGATAACACCGGGGAGCTGTTTTTT.

The CDR3 nucleotides read TGCAGCGTTGGAAAGGACAGGGGTACCGGGGAGCTGTTTTTT. Its translation: CSVGKDRGTGELFF. This chain connects TRBV29-1 to TRBJ2-2; TRBD1 agrees at 9 bases. The V gene's germline CDR1 is SQVTM and CDR2 ANQGSEA. V shed 4 bases and J 5 bases; nucleotides not matched to a gene: 5. The CDR3 loop spans 14 amino acids.

V and J are TRBV7-8 and TRBJ1-1; D not resolved. V gave up 5 bases and J gave up 1 base, with 17 bases separating them. The V gene's germline CDR1 is SGHVS and CDR2 FQNEAQ. The CDR3 covers 16 residues. The CDR3: CASSLTRGRGNTEAFF. The CDR3 DNA sequence: TGTGCCAGCAGCCTAACGCGCGGGCGGGGGAACACTGAAGCTTTCTTT.

The V call is TRBV18, the J call TRBJ1-5; 8 bases fit TRBD1. The length of the CDR3 is 16 residues. With 5 bases clipped from V and 3 bases from J, the junction kept 9 bases outside the gene matches. CDR1 is KGHSH and CDR2 is LQKENI in the germline V gene. This CDR3 reads CASSAGQGGSNQPQHF. CDR3 nucleotide sequence: TGTGCCAGCTCAGCAGGACAGGGCGGTTCCAATCAGCCCCAGCATTTT.

The sample holds a few counts of this clone. The V and J genes are TRBV29-1 and TRBJ2-5; 9 bases align to TRBD1. The V gene end was trimmed by 8 bases and the J gene end by 5 bases; junction bases not matched to a gene: 9. Germline loops: CDR1 SQVTM, CDR2 ANQGSEA. The length of the CDR3 is 13 residues. CDR3 protein: CSLKQGAWETQYF. The CDR3 DNA reads TGCAGCCTAAAACAGGGGGCTTGGGAGACCCAGTACTTC. Drawing the rest from reference TRBV29-1 and TRBJ2-5, the complete variable domain is SAVISQKPSRDICQRGTSLTIQCQVDSQVTMMFWYRQQPGQSLTLIATANQGSEATYESGFVIDKFPISRPNLTFSTLTVSNMSPEDSSIYLCSLKQGAWETQYFGPGTRLLVL.

V is TRBV5-4 and J is TRBJ2-2; D remains unclear. The V end lost 3 bases, the J end lost 0 bases, and 6 bases lay between the germline ends. The CDR3 is 14 amino acids. Germline V lookup: CDR1 SGHNT, CDR2 YYREEE (reference sequence). The CDR3 nucleotides are TGTGCCAGCAGCTCAACTACGAACACCGGGGAGCTGTTTTTT. As protein: CASSSTTNTGELFF. Based on the CDR3 plus reference TRBV5-4 and TRBJ2-2, the full variable domain is ETGVTQSPTHLIKTRGQQVTLRCSSQSGHNTVSWYQQALGQGPQFIFQYYREEENGRGNFPPRFSGLQFPNYSSELNVNALELDDSALYLCASSSTTNTGELFFGEGSRLTVL.

This rearrangement joins TRBV4-1 to TRBJ1-6, with 7 bases fitting TRBD1. Germline CDR1 and CDR2: MGHRA and YSYEKL. J lost 6 bases, V lost 1 base, and 3 bases had no gene match. The CDR3 is made up of 15 amino acids. This CDR3 is CASSQGGTANSPLHF. The CDR3 DNA is TGCGCCAGCAGCCAAGGCGGGACAGCTAATTCACCCCTCCACTTT.

The chain carries TRBV10-3 and TRBJ2-3, with 7 positions matching TRBD2. Germline lookup yields CDR1 ENHRY and CDR2 SYGVKD. The V segment lost 8 bases and the J segment 1 base; nucleotides outside the gene matches: 3. The CDR3 is 13 residues long. The CDR3 here is CAIAGGGTDTQYF. The CDR3 nucleotides read TGTGCCATCGCTGGGGGGGGCACAGATACGCAGTATTTT.

V is TRBV19 and J is TRBJ2-6; D may be TRBD2 (5 bases). Trimming left V 4 bases short and J 5 bases short, with 9 bases between. The germline gives CDR1 LNHDA, CDR2 SQIVND (reference sequence). This CDR3 spans 14 amino acids. CDR3 bases: TGTGCCAGTAGTACGGCGGGTAGGGCCAACGTCCTGACTTTC. Its translation is CASSTAGRANVLTF.

The chain links TRBV5-6 to TRBJ1-6; TRBD1 might be the D (5 bases). V lost 2 bases and J lost 0, with 9 bases in between. The germline V gene has CDR1 SGHDT and CDR2 YYEEEE. The CDR3 runs to 16 residues. The DNA of the CDR3 is TGTGCCAGCAGCTTCAGACAGAGCTCCTATAATTCACCCCTCCACTTT. This gives the protein CASSFRQSSYNSPLHF.

This clone was picked up a small number of times. CDR3 protein: CATSRGLQETQYF. CDR3 in DNA: TGTGCCACCAGCAGAGGCCTACAAGAGACCCAGTACTTC. V usage is TRBV15 and J usage is TRBJ2-5; D is uncertain. CDR3 length: 13 amino acids. In germline, CDR1 is LNHNV, CDR2 YYDKDF (reference sequence). The germline V and J ends were trimmed by 1 base and 2 bases, with 5 bases remaining between them.

This clone was counted a few times. The chain employs TRBV30 and TRBJ1-1; 11 bases agree with TRBD1. Losses at the gene ends were 8 bases for V and 1 base for J; bases not matched to a gene: 3. Germline V lookup: CDR1 GTSNPN, CDR2 SVGIG (reference sequence). The CDR3 has 13 residues. The CDR3 region has the DNA TGTGCCGGGACAGGGGGTTCGAACACTGAAGCTTTCTTT. This codes for CAGTGGSNTEAFF.

V and J are TRBV18 and TRBJ2-3; TRBD2 matches at 13 bases. Looked up from germline, CDR1 is KGHSH and CDR2 is LQKENI. V trimming: 6 bases; J trimming: 6 bases; junction bases outside the gene matches: 18. This CDR3 contains 19 residues. CDR3 loop: CASSAGLGTSGALGDTQYF. In DNA, the CDR3 is TGTGCCAGCTCGGCGGGACTCGGGACTAGCGGGGCCCTCGGGGATACGCAGTATTTT.

This clone was observed a single time. The genes are TRBV24-1 and TRBJ1-2, with no clear D. Germline V gives CDR1 KGHDR, CDR2 SFDVKD. This CDR3 region has 17 residues. The germline V and J ends were trimmed by 4 bases and 7 bases, with 24 bases remaining between them. The DNA of the CDR3 is TGTGCCACCAGTGACCCAAATCCGCCTAAAGCATTATTTGGCTACACCTTC. Translating it yields CATSDPNPPKALFGYTF.

The chain has TRBV5-4 and TRBJ2-2; D is perhaps TRBD2 (6 bases). With 4 bases removed from V and 5 bases from J, the gap between germline ends came to 18 bases. The CDR3 is made up of 16 amino acids. Germline values: CDR1 SGHNT, CDR2 YYREEE (reference sequence). The CDR3 is CASSPSGGSWTGELFF. The CDR3 DNA is TGTGCCAGCAGCCCGAGTGGGGGGTCGTGGACCGGGGAGCTGTTTTTT.

This clone was detected only a few times. This chain uses TRBV6-2 or TRBV6-3 with TRBJ2-2; D uncertain. The germline CDR1 and CDR2 sequences are MNHEY and SVGEGT. V was shortened by 4 bases and J by 6 bases, with 3 bases between the two germline ends. The CDR3 extends over 11 amino acids. CDR3 sequence: CASSLAGELFF. DNA of the CDR3: TGTGCCAGCAGTTTAGCCGGGGAGCTGTTTTTT.